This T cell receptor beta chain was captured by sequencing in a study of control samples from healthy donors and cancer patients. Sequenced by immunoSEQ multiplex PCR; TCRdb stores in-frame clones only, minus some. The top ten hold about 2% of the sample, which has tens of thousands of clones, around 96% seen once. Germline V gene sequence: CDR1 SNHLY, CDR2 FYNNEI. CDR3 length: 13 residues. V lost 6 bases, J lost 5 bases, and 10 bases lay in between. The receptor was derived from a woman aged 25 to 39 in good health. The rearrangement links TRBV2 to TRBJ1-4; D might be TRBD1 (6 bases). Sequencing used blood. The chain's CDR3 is CASRGGSNEKLFF. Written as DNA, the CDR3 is TGTGCCAGCAGAGGGGGATCGAATGAAAAACTGTTTTTT. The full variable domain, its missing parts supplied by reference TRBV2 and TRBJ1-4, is EPEVTQTPSHQVTQMGQEVILRCVPISNHLYFYWYRQILGQKVEFLVSFYNNEISEKSEIFDDQFSVERPDGSNFTLKIRSTKLEDSAMYFCASRGGSNEKLFFGSGTQLSVL.